Sequencing of this T cell receptor beta chain was carried out in a study of shared clonotypes between healthy human individuals. J gave up 4 bases and V 1 base, and 4 bases lay outside the gene matches. This CDR3 has 15 amino acids. CDR1 SEHNR and CDR2 FQNEAQ come from the germline V gene (reference sequence). To note about this clone: What it recognizes is unknown.

Sequenced by immunoSEQ multiplex PCR; TCRdb stores in-frame clones only, minus some. The table records about 1.1 million clones, 70% to 80% of them present only once. Broader study findings: Generally, naive subsets came out with larger estimated richness than memory subsets.

The material sequenced was memory CD4+ T cells from PBMCs. The subset: CD45RA-negative fraction. V usage is TRBV7-9 and J usage is TRBJ2-7, with TRBD1 matching over 10 bases. The source is a young man in good health. Some clones in this sample may be carry-over from other donors' samples. This CDR3 is CASSLEDRGKYEQYF. CDR3 nucleotide sequence: TGTGCCAGCAGCTTAGAGGACAGGGGGAAATACGAGCAGTACTTC.